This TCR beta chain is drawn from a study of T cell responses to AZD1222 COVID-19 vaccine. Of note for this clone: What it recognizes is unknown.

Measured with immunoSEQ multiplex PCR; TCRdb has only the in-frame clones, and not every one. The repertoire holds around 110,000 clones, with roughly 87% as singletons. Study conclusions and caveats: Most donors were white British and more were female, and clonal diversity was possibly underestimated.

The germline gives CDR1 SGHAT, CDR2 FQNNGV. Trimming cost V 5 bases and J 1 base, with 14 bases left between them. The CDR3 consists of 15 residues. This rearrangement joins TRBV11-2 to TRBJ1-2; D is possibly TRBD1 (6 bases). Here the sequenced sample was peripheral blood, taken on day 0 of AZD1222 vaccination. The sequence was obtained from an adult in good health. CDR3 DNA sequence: TGTGCCAGCAGCCGCGTCAGGGGAAGTAACTATGGCTACACCTTC. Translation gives CASSRVRGSNYGYTF.